This TCR beta chain stems from a study of blood T cell repertoires in COVID-19. This table comes from immunoSEQ multiplex PCR, and its TCRdb copy is limited to in-frame clones, with some not included. The sample holds over 250,000 clones, roughly four fifths seen once. The sequence was obtained from a man aged 25-40 years with acute COVID-19. The specimen sequenced was PBMCs or T cells enriched from blood (not recorded which).

As DNA, the CDR3 is TGTGCCTGGAGTGGGACTAGCGTTGCTGGGGCCAACGTCCTGACTTTC. Its protein is CAWSGTSVAGANVLTF. The chain links TRBV30 to TRBJ2-6; 9 bases are a match to TRBD2. This CDR3 is built from 16 residues. The V segment lost 1 base and the J segment 2 bases; nucleotides outside the gene matches: 3. Germline V gene lookup returns CDR1 GTSNPN and CDR2 SVGIG (reference sequence).